This TCR beta chain was observed in a study of human T cells and chemical hapten exposure. V was cut by 3 bases and J by 1 base, with 12 bases left in between. Germline V lookup: CDR1 SGHTA, CDR2 FQGNSA. The CDR3 is 15 amino acids. This clonotype was picked up many times. As for time point: healthy volunteer bleed at 2 weeks. Total RNA came from unfractionated whole blood. TCRdb called the RACE reads again in MiXCR, with one record for every CDR3 protein. The sample lists over 45,000 distinct CDR3 sequences, roughly 4.5% occurring once. The chain has TRBV7-2 and TRBJ1-1; maybe TRBD1 (6 bases). The sequenced material came from whole blood. The TCR was taken from a female donor in good health. Some clones in this sample may be carry-over from other donors' samples. The CDR3 reads CASSLTGQQNTEAFF. CDR3 sequence (DNA): TGTGCCAGCAGCTTGACCGGACAGCAGAACACTGAAGCTTTCTTT.